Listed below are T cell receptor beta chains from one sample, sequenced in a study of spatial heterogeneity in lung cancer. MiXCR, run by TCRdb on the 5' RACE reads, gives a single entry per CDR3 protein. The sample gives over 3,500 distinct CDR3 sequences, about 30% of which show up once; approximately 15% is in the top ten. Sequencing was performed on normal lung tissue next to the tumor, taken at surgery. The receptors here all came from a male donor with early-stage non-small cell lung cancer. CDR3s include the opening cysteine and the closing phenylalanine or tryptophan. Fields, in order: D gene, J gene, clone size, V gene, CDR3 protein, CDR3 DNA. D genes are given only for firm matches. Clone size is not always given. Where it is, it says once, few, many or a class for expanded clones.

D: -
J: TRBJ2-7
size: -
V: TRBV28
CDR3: CASSLAGTYEQYF
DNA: TGTGCCAGCAGTTTAGCAGGGACCTACGAGCAGTACTTC

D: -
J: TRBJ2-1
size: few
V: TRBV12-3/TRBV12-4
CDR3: CASSLNVEQFF
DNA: TGTGCCAGCAGTTTAAACGTTGAGCAGTTCTTC

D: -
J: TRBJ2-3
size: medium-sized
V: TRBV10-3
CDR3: CAISLLGPSRADTQYF
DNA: TGTGCCATCAGTTTGTTGGGCCCCTCGAGGGCAGATACGCAGTATTTT

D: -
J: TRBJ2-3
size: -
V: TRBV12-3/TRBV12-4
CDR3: CASSSGITTDTQYF
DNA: TGTGCCAGCAGCTCCGGGATTACCACAGATACGCAGTATTTT

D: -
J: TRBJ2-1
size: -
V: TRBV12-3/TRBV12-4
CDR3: CASLLGPTYNEQFF
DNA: TGTGCCAGTCTCCTGGGACCTACCTACAATGAGCAGTTCTTC

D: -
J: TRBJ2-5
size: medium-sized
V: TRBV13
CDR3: CASSLFKGTQETQYF
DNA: TGTGCCAGCAGCTTGTTTAAGGGAACCCAAGAGACCCAGTACTTC

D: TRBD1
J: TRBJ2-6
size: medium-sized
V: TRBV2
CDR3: CARQGAAGANVLTF
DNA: TGTGCCAGACAGGGGGCGGCTGGGGCCAACGTCCTGACTTTC

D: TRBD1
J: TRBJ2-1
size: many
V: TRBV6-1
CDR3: CASSSGTVLNEQFF
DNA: TGTGCCAGCAGTTCCGGGACAGTACTCAATGAGCAGTTCTTC

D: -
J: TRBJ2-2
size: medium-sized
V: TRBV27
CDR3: CASISRGRLRTGELFF
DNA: TGTGCCAGCATTAGTAGGGGGAGGCTGCGGACCGGGGAGCTGTTTTTT

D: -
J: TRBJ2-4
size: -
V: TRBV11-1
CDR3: CASSFRGKNIQYF
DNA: TGTGCCAGCAGCTTCAGGGGCAAAAACATTCAGTACTTC

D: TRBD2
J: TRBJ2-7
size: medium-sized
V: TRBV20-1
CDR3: CSARGAGGASYEQYF
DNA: TGCAGTGCTAGAGGGGCGGGAGGGGCCTCTTACGAGCAGTACTTC

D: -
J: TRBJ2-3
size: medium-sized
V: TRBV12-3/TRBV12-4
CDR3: CASNRADTQYF
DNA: TGTGCCAGCAACAGGGCAGATACGCAGTATTTT

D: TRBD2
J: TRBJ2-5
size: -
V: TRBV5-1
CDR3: CASSRGLAGAHGGQETQYF
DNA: TGCGCCAGCAGCAGAGGACTAGCGGGGGCACACGGGGGCCAAGAGACCCAGTACTTC

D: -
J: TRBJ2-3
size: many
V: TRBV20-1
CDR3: CSAFTGVPYTDTQYF
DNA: TGCAGTGCTTTCACGGGGGTCCCCTACACAGATACGCAGTATTTT

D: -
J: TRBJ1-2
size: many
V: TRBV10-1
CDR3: CASSPGTVAYGYTF
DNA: TGCGCCAGCAGTCCCGGGACGGTTGCTTATGGCTACACCTTC

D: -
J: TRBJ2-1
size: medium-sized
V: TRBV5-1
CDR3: CASSSRPGIPSYNEQFF
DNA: TGCGCCAGCAGCTCGCGCCCTGGGATTCCCTCCTACAATGAGCAGTTCTTC

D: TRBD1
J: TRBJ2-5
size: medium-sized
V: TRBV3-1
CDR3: CASSQRDRGQETQYF
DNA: TGTGCCAGCAGCCAAAGGGACAGGGGCCAAGAGACCCAGTACTTC

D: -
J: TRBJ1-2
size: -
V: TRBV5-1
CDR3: CASSLELGQFFGYTF
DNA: TGCGCCAGCAGCTTGGAGTTAGGACAGTTTTTCGGCTACACCTTC

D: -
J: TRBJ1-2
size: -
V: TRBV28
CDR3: CASRTPGSGYTF
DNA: TGTGCCAGCAGGACCCCGGGCTCTGGCTACACCTTC

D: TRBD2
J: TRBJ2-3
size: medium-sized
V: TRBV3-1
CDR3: CASSLSPLAGITDTQYF
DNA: TGTGCCAGCAGCCTCTCCCCACTAGCGGGGATCACAGATACGCAGTATTTT

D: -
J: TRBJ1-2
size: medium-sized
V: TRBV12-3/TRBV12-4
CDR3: CASSFGDTVGYTF
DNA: TGTGCCAGCAGTTTTGGGGACACCGTCGGCTACACCTTC

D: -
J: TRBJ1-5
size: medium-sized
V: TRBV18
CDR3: CASSPRVMGSNQPQHF
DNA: TGTGCCAGCTCACCACGTGTGATGGGAAGCAATCAGCCCCAGCATTTT

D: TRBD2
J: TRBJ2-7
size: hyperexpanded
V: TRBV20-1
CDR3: CSAEGTSGPSYEQYF
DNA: TGCAGTGCTGAAGGGACTAGCGGACCTTCCTACGAGCAGTACTTC